Each of the 4 T cell receptor beta chains below was sequenced from the same sample in a study of T cells after yellow fever vaccination. Each CDR3 protein gets one entry after TCRdb re-called the 5' RACE reads with MiXCR. The sample yields about 500,000 distinct CDR3 sequences, roughly a sixth seen once. The sample in question was PBMCs, obtained 5 days after the first yellow fever vaccination. These receptors originate from a young man who received the YFV17D yellow fever vaccine.

This clonotype was seen more than once but under ten times. The chain uses TRBV4-3 and TRBJ1-1; 7 bases are shared with TRBD1. The germline CDR1 and CDR2 sequences are LGHNA and YSLEER. CDR3 length equals 15 residues. The J segment lost 7 bases and the V segment lost 4 bases, leaving 12 bases of the junction unmatched. The CDR3 DNA sequence: TGCGCCAGCAGCCTACAGAACGTTCGGGACAGTGAAGCTTTCTTT. Its translation is CASSLQNVRDSEAFF.

The chain uses TRBV5-5 and TRBJ1-1; 9 bases are a match to TRBD1. Germline V gene lookup returns CDR1 SGHKS and CDR2 YYEKEE (reference sequence). With 4 bases clipped from V and 0 bases from J, the junction kept 4 bases outside the gene matches. The CDR3 covers 15 residues. CDR3 sequence reads: CASSIDRGVNTEAFF. CDR3 sequence (DNA): TGTGCCAGCAGCATAGACAGGGGGGTGAACACTGAAGCTTTCTTT. The full variable domain, its missing parts supplied by reference TRBV5-5 and TRBJ1-1, is DAGVTQSPTHLIKTRGQQVTLRCSPISGHKSVSWYQQVLGQGPQFIFQYYEKEERGRGNFPDRFSARQFPNYSSELNVNALLLGDSALYLCASSIDRGVNTEAFFGQGTRLTVV.

This clonotype was seen a few times. This chain links TRBV20-1 with TRBJ2-5, with TRBD2 matching 14 bases. The CDR3 is 15 residues long. V was clipped by 6 bases and J by 5 bases; unmatched bases: 8. CDR1 is DFQATT, CDR2 SNEGSKA, per germline (reference sequence). The CDR3 nucleotides are TGCAGTGCGGACGGGACTAGCGGGGGCGGGGAGACCCAGTACTTC. Translated, it gives CSADGTSGGGETQYF.

This clonotype occurred a few times. The chain couples TRBV7-2 to TRBJ1-2; perhaps TRBD1 as D (6 bases). V was shortened by 4 bases and J by 7 bases, with 22 bases between the two germline ends. This CDR3 contains 16 residues. Germline lookup yields CDR1 SGHTA and CDR2 FQGNSA. This CDR3 is CASSWGHGGTSGGYTF. As DNA, the CDR3 is TGTGCCAGCAGCTGGGGACACGGGGGGACTTCTGGTGGCTACACCTTC. The full variable domain, its missing parts supplied by reference TRBV7-2 and TRBJ1-2, is GAGVSQSPSNKVTEKGKDVELRCDPISGHTALYWYRQSLGQGLEFLIYFQGNSAPDKSGLPSDRFSAERTGGSVSTLTIQRTQQEDSAVYLCASSWGHGGTSGGYTFGSGTRLTVV.